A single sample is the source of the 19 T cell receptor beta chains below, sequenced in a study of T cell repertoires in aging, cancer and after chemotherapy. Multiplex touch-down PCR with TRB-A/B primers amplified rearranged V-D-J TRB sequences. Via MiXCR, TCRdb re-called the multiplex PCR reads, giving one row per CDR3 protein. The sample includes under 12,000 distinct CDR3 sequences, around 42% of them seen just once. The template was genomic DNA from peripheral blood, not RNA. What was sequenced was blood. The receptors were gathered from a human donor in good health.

The CDR3 sequence is CSARNLAGEIYEQYF. DNA for the CDR3: TGCAGTGCTAGAAACCTAGCGGGGGAAATCTACGAGCAGTACTTC. The rearrangement uses TRBV20-1 and TRBJ2-7; TRBD2 matches 10 bases. The V segment lost 2 bases and the J segment 3 bases; nucleotides outside the gene matches: 7. This CDR3 is built from 15 residues. The V gene's germline CDR1 is DFQATT and CDR2 SNEGSKA (reference sequence).

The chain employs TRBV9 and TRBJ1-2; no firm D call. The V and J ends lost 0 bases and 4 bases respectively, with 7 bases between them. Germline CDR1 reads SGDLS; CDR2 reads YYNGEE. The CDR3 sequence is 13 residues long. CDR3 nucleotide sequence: TGTGCCAGCAGCGTAGGCGGAACCTATGGCTACACCTTC. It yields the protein CASSVGGTYGYTF.

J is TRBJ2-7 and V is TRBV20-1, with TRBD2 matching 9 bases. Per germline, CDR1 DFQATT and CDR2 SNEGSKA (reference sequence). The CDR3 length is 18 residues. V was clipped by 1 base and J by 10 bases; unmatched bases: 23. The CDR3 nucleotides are TGCAGTGCTAGAGCTGCCTGGACGGCACCAAAAGGACTAGCGAGTCAGTACTTC. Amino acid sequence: CSARAAWTAPKGLASQYF.

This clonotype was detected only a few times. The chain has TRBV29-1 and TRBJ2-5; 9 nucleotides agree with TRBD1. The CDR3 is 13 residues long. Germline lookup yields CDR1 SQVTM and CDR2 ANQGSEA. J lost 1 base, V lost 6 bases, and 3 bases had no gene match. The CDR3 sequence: CSVGTGTQETQYF. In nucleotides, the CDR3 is TGCAGCGTCGGGACAGGGACCCAAGAGACCCAGTACTTC. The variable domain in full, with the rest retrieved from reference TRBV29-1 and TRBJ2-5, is SAVISQKPSRDICQRGTSLTIQCQVDSQVTMMFWYRQQPGQSLTLIATANQGSEATYESGFVIDKFPISRPNLTFSTLTVSNMSPEDSSIYLCSVGTGTQETQYFGPGTRLLVL.

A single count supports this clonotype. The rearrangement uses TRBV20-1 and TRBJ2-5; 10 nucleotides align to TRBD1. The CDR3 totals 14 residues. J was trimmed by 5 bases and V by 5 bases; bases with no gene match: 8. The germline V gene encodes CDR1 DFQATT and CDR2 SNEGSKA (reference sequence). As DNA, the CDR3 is TGCAGTGCTTCCGGGACAGGGGTTCTCGAGACCCAGTACTTC. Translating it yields CSASGTGVLETQYF.

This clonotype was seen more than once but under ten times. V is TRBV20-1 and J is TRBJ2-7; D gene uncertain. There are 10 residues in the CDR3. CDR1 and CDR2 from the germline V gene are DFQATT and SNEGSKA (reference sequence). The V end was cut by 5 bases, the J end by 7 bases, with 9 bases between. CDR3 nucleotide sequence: TGCAGTGCTGGTTACGAGGAGCAGTACTTC. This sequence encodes CSAGYEEQYF.

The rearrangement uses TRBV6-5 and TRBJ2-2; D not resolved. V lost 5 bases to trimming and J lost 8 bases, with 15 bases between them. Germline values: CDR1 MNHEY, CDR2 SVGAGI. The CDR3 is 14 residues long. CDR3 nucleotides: TGTGCCAGCAGTAACCCCGATAGAAAGGGGGAGCTGTTTTTT. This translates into CASSNPDRKGELFF.

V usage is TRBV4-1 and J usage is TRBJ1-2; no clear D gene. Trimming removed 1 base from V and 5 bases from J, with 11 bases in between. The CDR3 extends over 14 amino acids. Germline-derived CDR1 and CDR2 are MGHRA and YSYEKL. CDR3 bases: TGCGCCAGCAGCCAAGCATCGGTCGGGTATGGCTACACCTTC. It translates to CASSQASVGYGYTF.

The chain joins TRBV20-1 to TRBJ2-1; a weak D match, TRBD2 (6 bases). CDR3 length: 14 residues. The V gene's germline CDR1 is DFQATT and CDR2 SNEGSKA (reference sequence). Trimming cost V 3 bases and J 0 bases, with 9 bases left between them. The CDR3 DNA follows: TGCAGTGCTAGCCCAGCGGGCTCCTACAATGAGCAGTTCTTC. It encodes CSASPAGSYNEQFF.

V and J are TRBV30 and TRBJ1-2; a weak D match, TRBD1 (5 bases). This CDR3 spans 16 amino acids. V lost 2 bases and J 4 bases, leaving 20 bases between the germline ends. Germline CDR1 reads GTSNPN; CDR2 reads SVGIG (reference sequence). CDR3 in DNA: TGTGCCTGGAGTACCCCATGGGGCCGCGCGGGCTATGGCTACACCTTC. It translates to CAWSTPWGRAGYGYTF. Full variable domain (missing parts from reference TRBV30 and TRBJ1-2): SQTIHQWPATLVQPVGSPLSLECTVEGTSNPNLYWYRQAAGRGLQLLFYSVGIGQISSEVPQNLSASRPQDRQFILSSKKLLLSDSGFYLCAWSTPWGRAGYGYTFGSGTRLTVV.

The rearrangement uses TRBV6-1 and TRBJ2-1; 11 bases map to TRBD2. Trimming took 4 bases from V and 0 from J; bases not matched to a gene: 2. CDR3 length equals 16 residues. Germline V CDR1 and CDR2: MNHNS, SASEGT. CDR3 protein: CASSVAGGPSYNEQFF. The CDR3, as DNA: TGTGCCAGCAGTGTAGCGGGAGGGCCCTCCTACAATGAGCAGTTCTTC.

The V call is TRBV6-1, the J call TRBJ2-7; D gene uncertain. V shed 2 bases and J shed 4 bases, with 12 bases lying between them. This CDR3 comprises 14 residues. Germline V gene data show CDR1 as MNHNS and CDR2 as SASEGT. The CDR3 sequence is CASSEPALGYEQYF. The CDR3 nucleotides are TGTGCCAGCAGTGAACCGGCCCTAGGGTACGAGCAGTACTTC.

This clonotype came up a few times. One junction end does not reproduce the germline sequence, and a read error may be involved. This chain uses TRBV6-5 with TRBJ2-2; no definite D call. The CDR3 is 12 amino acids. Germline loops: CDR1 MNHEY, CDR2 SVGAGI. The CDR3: CASSLLTGELFF. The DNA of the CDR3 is TGCGCCAGCAGTCTCCTCACCGGGGAGCTGTTTTTT.

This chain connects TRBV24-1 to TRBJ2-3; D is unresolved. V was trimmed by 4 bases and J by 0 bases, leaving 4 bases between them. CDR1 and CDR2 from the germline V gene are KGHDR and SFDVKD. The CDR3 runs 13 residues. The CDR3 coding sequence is TGTGCCACCAGTGAGGGTAGCACAGATACGCAGTATTTT. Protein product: CATSEGSTDTQYF.

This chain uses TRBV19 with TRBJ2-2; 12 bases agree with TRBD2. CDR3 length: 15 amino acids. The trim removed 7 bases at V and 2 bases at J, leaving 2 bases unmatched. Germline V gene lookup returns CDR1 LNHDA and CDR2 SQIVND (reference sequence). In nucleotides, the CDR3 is TGTGCCAGTAAAGGACTAGCGGGAAACACCGGGGAGCTGTTTTTT. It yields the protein CASKGLAGNTGELFF.

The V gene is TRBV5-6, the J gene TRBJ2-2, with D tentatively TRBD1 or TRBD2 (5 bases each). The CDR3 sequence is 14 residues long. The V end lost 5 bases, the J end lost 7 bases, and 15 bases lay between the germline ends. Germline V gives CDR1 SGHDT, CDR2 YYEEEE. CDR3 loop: CASSSPWGNGELFF. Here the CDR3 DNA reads TGTGCCAGCAGTTCTCCCTGGGGGAACGGGGAGCTGTTTTTT.

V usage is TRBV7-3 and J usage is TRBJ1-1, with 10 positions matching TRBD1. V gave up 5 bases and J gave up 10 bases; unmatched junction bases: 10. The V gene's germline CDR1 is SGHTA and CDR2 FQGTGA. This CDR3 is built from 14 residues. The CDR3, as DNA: TGTGCCAGCAGCCCTCTCTCTCGGACAGGGGGAGCTTTCTTT. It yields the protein CASSPLSRTGGAFF.

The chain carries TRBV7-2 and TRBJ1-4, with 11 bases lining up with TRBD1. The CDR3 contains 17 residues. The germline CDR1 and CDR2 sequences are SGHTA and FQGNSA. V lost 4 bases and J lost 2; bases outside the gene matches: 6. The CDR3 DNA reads TGTGCCAGCAGCTCCGGACAGGGGGCTTCGACTAATGAAAAACTGTTTTTT. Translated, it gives CASSSGQGASTNEKLFF.

This chain's CDR3 is CSARSEGRANSPLHF. DNA of the CDR3: TGCAGTGCTAGGAGCGAGGGGAGGGCTAATTCACCCCTCCACTTT. This rearrangement joins TRBV20-1 to TRBJ1-6, with TRBD1 as a possible D gene (5 bases). The germline V and J ends were trimmed by 3 bases and 6 bases, with 15 bases remaining between them. Germline V gene lookup returns CDR1 DFQATT and CDR2 SNEGSKA (reference sequence). The CDR3 has 15 amino acids.